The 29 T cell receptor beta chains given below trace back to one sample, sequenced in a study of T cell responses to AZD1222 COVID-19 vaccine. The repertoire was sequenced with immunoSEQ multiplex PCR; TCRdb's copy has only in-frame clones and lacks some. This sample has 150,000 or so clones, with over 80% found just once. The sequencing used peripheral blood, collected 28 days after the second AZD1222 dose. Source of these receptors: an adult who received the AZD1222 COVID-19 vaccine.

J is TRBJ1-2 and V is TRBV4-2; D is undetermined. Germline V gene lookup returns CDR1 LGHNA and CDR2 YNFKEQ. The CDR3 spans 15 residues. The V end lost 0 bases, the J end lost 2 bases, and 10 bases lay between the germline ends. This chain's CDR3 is CASSQENSVNYGYTF. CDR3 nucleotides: TGTGCCAGCAGCCAAGAAAACAGCGTGAACTATGGCTACACCTTC.

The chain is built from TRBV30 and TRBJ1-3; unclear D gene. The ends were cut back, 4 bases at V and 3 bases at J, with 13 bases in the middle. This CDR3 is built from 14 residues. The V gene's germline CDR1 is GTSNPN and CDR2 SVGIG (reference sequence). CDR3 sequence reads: CAWNVPQVGNTIYF. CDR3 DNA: TGTGCCTGGAATGTTCCTCAGGTTGGAAACACCATATATTTT.

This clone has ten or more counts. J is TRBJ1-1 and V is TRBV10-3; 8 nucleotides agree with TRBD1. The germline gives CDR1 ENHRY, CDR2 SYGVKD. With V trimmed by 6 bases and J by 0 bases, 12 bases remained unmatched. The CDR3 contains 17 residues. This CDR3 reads CAIRDLFDRGVNTEAFF. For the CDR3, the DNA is TGTGCCATCAGGGACCTTTTTGACAGGGGCGTGAACACTGAAGCTTTCTTT.

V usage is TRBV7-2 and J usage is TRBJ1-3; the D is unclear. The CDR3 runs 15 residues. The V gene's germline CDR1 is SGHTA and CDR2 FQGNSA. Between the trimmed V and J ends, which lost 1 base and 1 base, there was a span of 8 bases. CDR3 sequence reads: CASSLVGRSGNTIYF. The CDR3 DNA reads TGTGCCAGCAGCTTAGTGGGTAGATCTGGAAACACCATATATTTT. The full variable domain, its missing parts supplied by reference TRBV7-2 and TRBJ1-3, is GAGVSQSPSNKVTEKGKDVELRCDPISGHTALYWYRQSLGQGLEFLIYFQGNSAPDKSGLPSDRFSAERTGGSVSTLTIQRTQQEDSAVYLCASSLVGRSGNTIYFGEGSWLTVV.

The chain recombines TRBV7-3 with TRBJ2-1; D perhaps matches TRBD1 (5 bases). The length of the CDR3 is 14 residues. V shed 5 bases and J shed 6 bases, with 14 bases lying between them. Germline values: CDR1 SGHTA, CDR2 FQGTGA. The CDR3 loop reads CASSPYLGVNEQFF. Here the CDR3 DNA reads TGTGCCAGCAGCCCTTACCTAGGGGTCAATGAGCAGTTCTTC.

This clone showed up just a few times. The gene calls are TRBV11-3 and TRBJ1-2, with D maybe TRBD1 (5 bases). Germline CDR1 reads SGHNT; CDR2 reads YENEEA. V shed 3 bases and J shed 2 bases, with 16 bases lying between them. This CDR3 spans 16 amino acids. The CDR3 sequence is CASSFDSRGTNYGYTF. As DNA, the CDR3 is TGTGCCAGCAGCTTTGACAGCCGGGGTACCAACTATGGCTACACCTTC.

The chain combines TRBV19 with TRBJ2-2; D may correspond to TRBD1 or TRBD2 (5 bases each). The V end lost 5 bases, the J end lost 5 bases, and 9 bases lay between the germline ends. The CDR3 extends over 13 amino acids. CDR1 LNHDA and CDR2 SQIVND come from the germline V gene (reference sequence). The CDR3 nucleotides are TGTGCCAGTAGTTTTGGGGGTACCGGGGAGCTGTTTTTT. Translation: CASSFGGTGELFF.

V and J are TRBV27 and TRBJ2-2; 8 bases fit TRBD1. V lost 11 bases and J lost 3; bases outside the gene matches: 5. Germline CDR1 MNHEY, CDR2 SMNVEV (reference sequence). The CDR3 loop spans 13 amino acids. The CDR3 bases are TGTGCCGTACAGGACAGGGACACCGGGGAGCTGTTTTTT. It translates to CAVQDRDTGELFF.

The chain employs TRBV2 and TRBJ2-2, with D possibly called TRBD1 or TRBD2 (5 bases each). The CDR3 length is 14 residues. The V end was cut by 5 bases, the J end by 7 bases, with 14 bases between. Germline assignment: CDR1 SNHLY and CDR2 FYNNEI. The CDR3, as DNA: TGTGCCAGCAGTACGATTAGAGGGGACGGGGAGCTGTTTTTT. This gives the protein CASSTIRGDGELFF.

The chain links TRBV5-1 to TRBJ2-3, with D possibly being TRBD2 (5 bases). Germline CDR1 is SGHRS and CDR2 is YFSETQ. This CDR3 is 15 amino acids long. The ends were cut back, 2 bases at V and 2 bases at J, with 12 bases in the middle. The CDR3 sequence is CASSFEERNTDTQYF. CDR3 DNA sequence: TGCGCCAGCAGCTTTGAGGAGCGGAACACAGATACGCAGTATTTT.

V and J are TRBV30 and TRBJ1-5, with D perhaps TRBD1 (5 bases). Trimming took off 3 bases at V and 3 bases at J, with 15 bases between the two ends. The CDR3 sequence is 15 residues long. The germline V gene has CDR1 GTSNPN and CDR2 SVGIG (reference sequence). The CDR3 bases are TGTGCCTGGAGGGGACGCGGGGGGGTCAATCAGCCCCAGCATTTT. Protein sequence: CAWRGRGGVNQPQHF. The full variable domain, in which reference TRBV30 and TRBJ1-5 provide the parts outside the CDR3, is SQTIHQWPATLVQPVGSPLSLECTVEGTSNPNLYWYRQAAGRGLQLLFYSVGIGQISSEVPQNLSASRPQDRQFILSSKKLLLSDSGFYLCAWRGRGGVNQPQHFGDGTRLSIL.

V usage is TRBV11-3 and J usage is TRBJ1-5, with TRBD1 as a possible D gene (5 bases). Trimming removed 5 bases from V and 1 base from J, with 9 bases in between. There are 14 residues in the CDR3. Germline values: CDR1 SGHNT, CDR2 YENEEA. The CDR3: CASSVGGSNQPQHF. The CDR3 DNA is TGTGCCAGCAGCGTCGGGGGGAGCAATCAGCCCCAGCATTTT.

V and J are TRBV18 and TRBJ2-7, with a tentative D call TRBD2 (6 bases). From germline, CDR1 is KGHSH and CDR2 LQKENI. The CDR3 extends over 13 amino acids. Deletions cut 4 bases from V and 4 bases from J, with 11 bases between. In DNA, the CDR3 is TGTGCCAGCTCACTAACTAGCATATACGAGCAGTACTTC. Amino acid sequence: CASSLTSIYEQYF.

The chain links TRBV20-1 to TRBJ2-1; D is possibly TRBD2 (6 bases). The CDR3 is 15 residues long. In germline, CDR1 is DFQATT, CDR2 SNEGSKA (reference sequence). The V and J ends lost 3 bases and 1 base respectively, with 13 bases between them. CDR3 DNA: TGCAGTGCTAGTCCCCGACTAGTATCCTACAATGAGCAGTTCTTC. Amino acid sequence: CSASPRLVSYNEQFF.

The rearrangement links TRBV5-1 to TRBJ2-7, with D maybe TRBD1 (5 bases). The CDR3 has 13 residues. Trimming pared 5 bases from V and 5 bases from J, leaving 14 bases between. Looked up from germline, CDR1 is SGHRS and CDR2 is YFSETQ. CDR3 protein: CASSTGRRNEQYF. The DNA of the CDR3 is TGCGCCAGCAGTACAGGACGGCGCAACGAGCAGTACTTC.

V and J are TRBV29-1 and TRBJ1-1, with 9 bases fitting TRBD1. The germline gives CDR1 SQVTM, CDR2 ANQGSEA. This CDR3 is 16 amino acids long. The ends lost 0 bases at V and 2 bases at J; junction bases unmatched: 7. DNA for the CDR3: TGCAGCGTTGAAGAAGTGGGACAGGGAGGAAACACTGAAGCTTTCTTT. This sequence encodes CSVEEVGQGGNTEAFF.

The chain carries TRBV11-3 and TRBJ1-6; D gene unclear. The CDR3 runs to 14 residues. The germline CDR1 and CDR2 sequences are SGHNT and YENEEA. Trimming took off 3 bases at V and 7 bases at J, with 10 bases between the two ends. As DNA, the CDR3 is TGTGCCAGCAGCTTGGGCCCTGAGAATTCACCCCTCCACTTT. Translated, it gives CASSLGPENSPLHF.

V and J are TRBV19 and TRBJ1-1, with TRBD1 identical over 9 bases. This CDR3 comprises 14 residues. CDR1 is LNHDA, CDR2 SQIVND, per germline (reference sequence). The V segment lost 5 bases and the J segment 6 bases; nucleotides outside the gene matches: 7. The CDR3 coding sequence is TGTGCCAGTAGTGCCCGACAGGGGGACGCTGAAGCTTTCTTT. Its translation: CASSARQGDAEAFF.

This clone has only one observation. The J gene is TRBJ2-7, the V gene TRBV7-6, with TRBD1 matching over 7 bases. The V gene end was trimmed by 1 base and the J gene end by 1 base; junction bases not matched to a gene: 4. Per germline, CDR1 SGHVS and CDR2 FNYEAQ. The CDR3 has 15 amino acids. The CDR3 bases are TGTGCCAGCAGCTTAGAGCCAGGGGGATCCTACGAGCAGTACTTC. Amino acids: CASSLEPGGSYEQYF. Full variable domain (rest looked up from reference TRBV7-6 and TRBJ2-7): GAGVSQSPRYKVTKRGQDVALRCDPISGHVSLYWYRQALGQGPEFLTYFNYEAQQDKSGLPNDRFSAERPEGSISTLTIQRTEQRDSAMYRCASSLEPGGSYEQYFGPGTRLTVT.

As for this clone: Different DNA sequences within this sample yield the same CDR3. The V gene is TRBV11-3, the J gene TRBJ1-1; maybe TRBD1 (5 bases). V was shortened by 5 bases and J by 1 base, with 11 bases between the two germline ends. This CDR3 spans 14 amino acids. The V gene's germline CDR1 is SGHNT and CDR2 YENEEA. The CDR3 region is CASSPGTGNTEAFF. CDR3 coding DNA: TGTGCCAGCAGCCCGGGGACGGGGAACACTGAAGCTTTCTTT.

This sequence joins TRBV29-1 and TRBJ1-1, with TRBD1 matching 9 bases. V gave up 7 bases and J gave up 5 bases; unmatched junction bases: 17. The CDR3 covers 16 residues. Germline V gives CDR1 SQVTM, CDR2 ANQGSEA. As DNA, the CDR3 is TGCAGCGCTCTACAGTTTCCCGGGACAGGGCTTACTGAAGCTTTCTTT. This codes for CSALQFPGTGLTEAFF.

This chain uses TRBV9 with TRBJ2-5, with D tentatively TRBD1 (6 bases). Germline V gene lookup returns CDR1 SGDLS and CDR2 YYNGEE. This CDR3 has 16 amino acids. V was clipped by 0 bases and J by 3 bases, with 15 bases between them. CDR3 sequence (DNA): TGTGCCAGCAGCGTAGAGGGCAGGGGAACGGAAGAGACCCAGTACTTC. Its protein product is CASSVEGRGTEETQYF. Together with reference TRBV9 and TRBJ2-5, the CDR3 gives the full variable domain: DSGVTQTPKHLITATGQRVTLRCSPRSGDLSVYWYQQSLDQGLQFLIQYYNGEERAKGNILERFSAQQFPDLHSELNLSSLELGDSALYFCASSVEGRGTEETQYFGPGTRLLVL.

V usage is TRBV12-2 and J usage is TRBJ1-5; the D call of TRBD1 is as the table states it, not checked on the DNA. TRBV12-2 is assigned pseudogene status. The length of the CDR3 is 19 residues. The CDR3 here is CASRIGTPRGQLADQPQHF. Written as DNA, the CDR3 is TGTGCAAGTCGTATAGGGACCCCGAGGGGGCAGCTCGCTGATCAGCCCCAGCATTTT.

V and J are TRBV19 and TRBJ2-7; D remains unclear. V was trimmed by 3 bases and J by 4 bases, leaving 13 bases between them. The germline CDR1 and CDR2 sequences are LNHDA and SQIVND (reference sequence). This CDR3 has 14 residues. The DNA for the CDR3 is TGTGCCAGTAGTATCCAGGACGGTCTTTACGAGCAGTACTTC. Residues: CASSIQDGLYEQYF.

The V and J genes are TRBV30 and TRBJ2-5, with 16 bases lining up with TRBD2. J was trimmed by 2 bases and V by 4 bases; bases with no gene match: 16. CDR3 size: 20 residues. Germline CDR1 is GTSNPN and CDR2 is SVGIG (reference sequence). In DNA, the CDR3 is TGTGCCTGGAACGCCCCGGGACTAGCGGGAGGGCAAGGTTGGCAAGAGACCCAGTACTTC. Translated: CAWNAPGLAGGQGWQETQYF.

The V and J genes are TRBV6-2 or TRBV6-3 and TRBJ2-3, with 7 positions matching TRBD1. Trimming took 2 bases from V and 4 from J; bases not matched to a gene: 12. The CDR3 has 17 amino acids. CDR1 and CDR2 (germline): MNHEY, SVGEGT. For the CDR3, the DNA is TGTGCCAGCAGTTACCCCTCCGGGACAGAGTCACCAGATACGCAGTATTTT. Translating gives CASSYPSGTESPDTQYF.

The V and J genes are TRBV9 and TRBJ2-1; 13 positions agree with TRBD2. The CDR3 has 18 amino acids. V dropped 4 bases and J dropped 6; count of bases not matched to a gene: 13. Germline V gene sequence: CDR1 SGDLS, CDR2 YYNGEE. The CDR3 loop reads CASSPRQALAGGVNEQFF. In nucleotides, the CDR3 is TGTGCCAGCAGCCCCCGACAGGCACTAGCGGGAGGGGTCAATGAGCAGTTCTTC.

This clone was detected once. The CDR3 coding sequence is TGTGCCAGCTCACCACCGCGGGGGAAGAACACTGAAGCTTTCTTT. Its translation is CASSPPRGKNTEAFF. The V call is TRBV18, the J call TRBJ1-1; D is possibly TRBD1 (5 bases). This CDR3 region has 15 residues. Germline V gene lookup returns CDR1 KGHSH and CDR2 LQKENI. Deletions cut 0 bases from V and 1 base from J, with 9 bases between.

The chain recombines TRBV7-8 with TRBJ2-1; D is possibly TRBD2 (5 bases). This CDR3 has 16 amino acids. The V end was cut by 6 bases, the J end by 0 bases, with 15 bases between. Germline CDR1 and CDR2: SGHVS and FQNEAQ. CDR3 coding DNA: TGTGCCAGCAGTAGGTTGCGGGTGCGCTCCTACAATGAGCAGTTCTTC. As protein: CASSRLRVRSYNEQFF.